The entry below describes one T cell receptor (beta chain). The antigen is not known. Donors were healthy HIV-negative adults without recently reported acute infections or vaccinations. Sequencing used immunoSEQ multiplex PCR; TCRdb keeps in-frame clones, though not all of them. The sample has more than 2 million clones, roughly 96% seen once. These data come from a study of shared clonotypes between healthy human individuals. The study's findings and limits: As a rule, naive subsets had a larger estimated richness than memory subsets. In having few donors, the study represented limited genetic and exposure-history diversity.

Sample: naive CD4+ T cells sorted from blood. The subset denotes: CD45RA+ positively selected. This TCR was recovered from a man between 18 and 35 years old in good health.

CDR3 sequence: CASSDRSTGRETQYF. For the CDR3, the DNA is TGTGCCAGCAGTGATAGGTCGACAGGGCGAGAGACCCAGTACTTC. The chain joins TRBV25-1 to TRBJ2-5; TRBD1 aligns across 7 bases. With V trimmed by 3 bases and J by 4 bases, 8 bases remained unmatched. Germline CDR1 and CDR2: MGHDK and SYGVNS. There are 15 residues in the CDR3. Using reference TRBV25-1 and TRBJ2-5 for the parts outside the CDR3, the full variable domain is EADIYQTPRYLVIGTGKKITLECSQTMGHDKMYWYQQDPGMELHLIHYSYGVNSTEKGDLSSESTVSRIRTEHFPLTLESARPSHTSQYLCASSDRSTGRETQYFGPGTRLLVL.